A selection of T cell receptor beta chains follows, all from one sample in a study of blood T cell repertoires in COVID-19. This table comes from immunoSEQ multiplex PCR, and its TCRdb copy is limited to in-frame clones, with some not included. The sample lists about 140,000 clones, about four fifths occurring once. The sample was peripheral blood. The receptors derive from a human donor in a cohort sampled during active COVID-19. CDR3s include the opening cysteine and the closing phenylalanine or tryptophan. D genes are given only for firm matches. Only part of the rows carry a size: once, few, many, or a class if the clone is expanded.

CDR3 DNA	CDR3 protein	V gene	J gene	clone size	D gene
TGTGCCAGCAGCTTAGCGATCGGGAGACGTCCTAGGGAGCAGTACTTC	CASSLAIGRRPREQYF	TRBV7-6	TRBJ2-7	.	.
TGTGCCAGCAGTTACTCGACTAGCGGGAGTTCGGAGACCCAGTACTTC	CASSYSTSGSSETQYF	TRBV6-5	TRBJ2-5	.	TRBD2
TGTGCCAGCAGCTTAGCCGGGGGACTCCTAAACTATGGCTACACCTTC	CASSLAGGLLNYGYTF	TRBV7-8	TRBJ1-2	.	.
TGTGCCAGCAGTTACCGGAGTCTGGATACGCAGTATTTT	CASSYRSLDTQYF	TRBV6-6	TRBJ2-3	.	.
TGTGCCAGCAGTACCGGACTAGCGGGAGTGGGGGAGCAGTACTTC	CASSTGLAGVGEQYF	TRBV6-5	TRBJ2-7	.	TRBD2
TGTGCCAGCAGCCGAGGACACCTGAACACTGAAGCTTTCTTT	CASSRGHLNTEAFF	TRBV3-1/TRBV3-2	TRBJ1-1	.	.
TGCGCCAGCAGCTTGGTCGGGTCTAATTCACCCCTCCACTTT	CASSLVGSNSPLHF	TRBV5-1	TRBJ1-6	.	.
TGTGCCAGCAGCGTAGCACTAGACCCTTTTAATTCACCCCTCCACTTT	CASSVALDPFNSPLHF	TRBV9	TRBJ1-6	.	.
TGTGCCAGCAGCTCAACCCCCCGCAGGGGCAATTCACCCCTCCACTTT	CASSSTPRRGNSPLHF	TRBV7-2	TRBJ1-6	few	.
TGTGCCAGCAGCGAGCGGGCTTCATGGGACACCGGGGAGCTGTTTTTT	CASSERASWDTGELFF	TRBV9	TRBJ2-2	.	.
TGTGCCAGCAGTTTAACCGGGGGAGGGCGTCTCGGCAATGAGCAGTTCTTC	CASSLTGGGRLGNEQFF	TRBV28	TRBJ2-1	.	TRBD2
TGTGCCAGCAGCTTCGGGATACTGCCGTCTAAAAACATTCAGTACTTC	CASSFGILPSKNIQYF	TRBV11-2	TRBJ2-4	.	.
TGTGCCAGCAGCTTTGACAGGGGCAATGAAAAACTGTTTTTT	CASSFDRGNEKLFF	TRBV7-2	TRBJ1-4	.	TRBD1
TGTGCCACCAGTGAGTACAGACAGGGGAGTGAGCAGTTCTTC	CATSEYRQGSEQFF	TRBV24-1	TRBJ2-1	.	TRBD1
TGTGCCTGGGATAGAGGGCCTCACACCTTTAACTATGGCTACACCTTC	CAWDRGPHTFNYGYTF	TRBV30	TRBJ1-2	.	.
TGTGCCAGCAGAACTTCAGGGGGTGTCTATGGCTACACCTTC	CASRTSGGVYGYTF	TRBV28	TRBJ1-2	.	TRBD1
TGCGCCAGCAGCGCCGGGACACCTGGGACTAGCGGGAGAGGCGGGCAGTTCTTC	CASSAGTPGTSGRGGQFF	TRBV5-1	TRBJ2-1	.	TRBD2
TGTGCCATCCAGACAGGGGACAATCAGCCCCAGCATTTT	CAIQTGDNQPQHF	TRBV7-2	TRBJ1-5	.	TRBD1
TGTGCCAGCTCACCACGGGCTTCAGGGGGCCCTGGGGCCAACGTCCTGACTTTC	CASSPRASGGPGANVLTF	TRBV18	TRBJ2-6	.	TRBD1
TGCGCCAGCAGCCAAGATGGGAGGGACCGGGAGCTGTTTTTT	CASSQDGRDRELFF	TRBV4-3	TRBJ2-2	.	TRBD2
TGTGCCACCAGTGATTCCGGGACAGGGAATGGGGAGCAGTTCTTC	CATSDSGTGNGEQFF	TRBV24-1	TRBJ2-1	once	TRBD1
TGTGCCAGCAGTTTTGGCGGACAGGGCACAGATACGCAGTATTTT	CASSFGGQGTDTQYF	TRBV28	TRBJ2-3	once	TRBD1
TGCGCCAGCAGCCAAGAATTAGGGGGTAGGACTAATGAAAAACTGTTTTTT	CASSQELGGRTNEKLFF	TRBV4-3	TRBJ1-4	once	.
TGTGCCAGCAGCTTTTCGAGGCTAGAAATGCAGTATTTT	CASSFSRLEMQYF	TRBV7-9	TRBJ2-3	.	.
TGTGCCAGCGCACTAGCGCTTGAGCAGTTCTTC	CASALALEQFF	TRBV2	TRBJ2-1	.	TRBD2
TGTGCCAGCAAGCGGGATAACTACGAGCAGTACTTC	CASKRDNYEQYF	TRBV2	TRBJ2-7	.	TRBD2